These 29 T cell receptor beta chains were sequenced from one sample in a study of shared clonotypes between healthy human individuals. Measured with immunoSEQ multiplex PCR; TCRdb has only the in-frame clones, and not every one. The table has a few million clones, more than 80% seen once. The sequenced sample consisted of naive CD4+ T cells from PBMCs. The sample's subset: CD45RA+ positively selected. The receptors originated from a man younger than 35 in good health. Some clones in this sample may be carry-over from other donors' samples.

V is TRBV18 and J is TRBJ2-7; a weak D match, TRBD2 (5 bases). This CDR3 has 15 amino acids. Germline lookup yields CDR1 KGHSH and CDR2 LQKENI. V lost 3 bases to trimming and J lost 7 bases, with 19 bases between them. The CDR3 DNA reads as TGTGCCAGCTCACCTGGACTCAATCCTCGGAGAGAGCAGTACTTC. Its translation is CASSPGLNPRREQYF.

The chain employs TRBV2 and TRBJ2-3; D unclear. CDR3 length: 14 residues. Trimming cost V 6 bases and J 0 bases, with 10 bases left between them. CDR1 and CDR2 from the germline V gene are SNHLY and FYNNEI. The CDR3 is CASRRTVSTDTQYF. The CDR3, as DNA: TGTGCCAGCAGAAGGACGGTTAGCACAGATACGCAGTATTTT.

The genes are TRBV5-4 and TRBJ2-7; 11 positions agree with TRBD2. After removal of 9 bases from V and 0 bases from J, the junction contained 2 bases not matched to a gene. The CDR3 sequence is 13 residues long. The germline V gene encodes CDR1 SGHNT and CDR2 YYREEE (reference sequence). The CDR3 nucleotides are TGTGCCACAGGGACTAGCGGCTCCTACGAGCAGTACTTC. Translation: CATGTSGSYEQYF.

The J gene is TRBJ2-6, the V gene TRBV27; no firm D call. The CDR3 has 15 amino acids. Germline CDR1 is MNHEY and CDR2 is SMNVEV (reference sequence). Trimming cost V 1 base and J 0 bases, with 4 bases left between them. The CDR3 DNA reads TGTGCCAGCAGTTTATTCGTCTCTGGGGCCAACGTCCTGACTTTC. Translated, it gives CASSLFVSGANVLTF.

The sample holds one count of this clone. This CDR3 is CAILQWVGYEQYF. The DNA of the CDR3 is TGTGCCATCCTACAGTGGGTGGGCTACGAGCAGTACTTC. The gene calls are TRBV6-1 and TRBJ2-7; no firm D call. V was trimmed by 10 bases and J by 3 bases, leaving 16 bases between them. The germline gives CDR1 MNHNS, CDR2 SASEGT. This CDR3 region has 13 residues.

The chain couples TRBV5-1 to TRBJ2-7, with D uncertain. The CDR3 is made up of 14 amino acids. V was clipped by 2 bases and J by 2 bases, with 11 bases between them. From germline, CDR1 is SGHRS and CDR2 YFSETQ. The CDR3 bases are TGCGCCAGCAGCTTAGTGGGCTTCCCCTACGAGCAGTACTTC. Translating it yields CASSLVGFPYEQYF.

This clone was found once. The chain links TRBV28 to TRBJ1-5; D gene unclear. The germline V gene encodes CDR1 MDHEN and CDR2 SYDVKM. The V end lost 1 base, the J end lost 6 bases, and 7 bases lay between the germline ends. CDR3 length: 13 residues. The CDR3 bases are TGTGCCAGCAGTTTATCTACCAGTCAGCCCCAGCATTTT. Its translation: CASSLSTSQPQHF.

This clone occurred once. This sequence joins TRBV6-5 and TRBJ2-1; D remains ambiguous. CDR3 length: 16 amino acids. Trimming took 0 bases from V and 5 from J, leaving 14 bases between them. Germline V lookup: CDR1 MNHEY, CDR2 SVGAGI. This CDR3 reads CASSYSWQRSDNEQFF. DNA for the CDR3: TGTGCCAGCAGTTACTCTTGGCAGAGAAGCGACAATGAGCAGTTCTTC.

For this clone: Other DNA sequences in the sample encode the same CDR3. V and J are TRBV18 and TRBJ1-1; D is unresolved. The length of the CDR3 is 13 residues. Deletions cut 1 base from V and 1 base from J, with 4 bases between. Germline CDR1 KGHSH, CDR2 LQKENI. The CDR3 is CASSPRTNTEAFF. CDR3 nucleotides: TGTGCCAGCTCACCACGTACGAACACTGAAGCTTTCTTT.

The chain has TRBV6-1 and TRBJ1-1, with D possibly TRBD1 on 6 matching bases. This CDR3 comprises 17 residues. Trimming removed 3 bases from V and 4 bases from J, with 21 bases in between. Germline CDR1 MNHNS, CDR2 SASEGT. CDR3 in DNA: TGTGCCAGCAGTGAGGGGAACAGGGTTTATACGGGCACTGAAGCTTTCTTT. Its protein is CASSEGNRVYTGTEAFF.

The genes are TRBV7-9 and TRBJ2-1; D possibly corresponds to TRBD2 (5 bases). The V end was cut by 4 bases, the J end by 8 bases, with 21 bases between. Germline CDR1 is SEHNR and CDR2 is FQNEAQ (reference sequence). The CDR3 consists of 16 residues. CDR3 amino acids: CASSSPGNTVFDEQFF. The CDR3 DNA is TGTGCCAGCAGCTCCCCGGGGAATACGGTCTTCGATGAGCAGTTCTTC.

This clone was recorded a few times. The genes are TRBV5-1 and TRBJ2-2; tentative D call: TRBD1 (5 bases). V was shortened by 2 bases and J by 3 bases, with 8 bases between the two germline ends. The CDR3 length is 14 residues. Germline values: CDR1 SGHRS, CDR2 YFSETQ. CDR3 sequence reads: CASSLIGDTGELFF. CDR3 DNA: TGCGCCAGCAGCTTAATAGGGGACACCGGGGAGCTGTTTTTT.

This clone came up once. The CDR3 loop reads CASSPRTVSGTGELFF. CDR3 nucleotides: TGTGCCAGCTCACCACGGACAGTCTCGGGGACCGGGGAGCTGTTTTTT. The chain carries TRBV18 and TRBJ2-2, with D possibly matching TRBD1 (6 bases). The length of the CDR3 is 16 residues. The V and J ends lost 1 base and 5 bases respectively, with 14 bases between them. Germline loops: CDR1 KGHSH, CDR2 LQKENI.

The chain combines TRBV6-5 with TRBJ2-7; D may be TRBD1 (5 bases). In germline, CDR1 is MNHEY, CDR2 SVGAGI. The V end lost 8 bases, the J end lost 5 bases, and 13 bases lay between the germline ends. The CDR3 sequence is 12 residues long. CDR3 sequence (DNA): TGTGCCAGCTCTCAGGGCCCCCACGAGCAGTACTTC. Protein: CASSQGPHEQYF.

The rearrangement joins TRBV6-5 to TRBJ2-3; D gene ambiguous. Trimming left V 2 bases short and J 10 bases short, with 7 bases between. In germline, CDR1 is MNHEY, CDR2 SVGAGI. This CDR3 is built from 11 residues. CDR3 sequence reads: CASSYLSAQYF. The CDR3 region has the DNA TGTGCCAGCAGTTACCTGTCCGCGCAGTATTTT.

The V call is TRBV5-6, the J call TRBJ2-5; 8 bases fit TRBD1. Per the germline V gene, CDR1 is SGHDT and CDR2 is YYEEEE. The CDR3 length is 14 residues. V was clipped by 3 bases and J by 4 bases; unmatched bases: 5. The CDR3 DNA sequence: TGTGCCAGCAGCTCAACAGGACAGGGAGAGACCCAGTACTTC. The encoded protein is CASSSTGQGETQYF. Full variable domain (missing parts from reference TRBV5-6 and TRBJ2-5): DAGVTQSPTHLIKTRGQQVTLRCSPKSGHDTVSWYQQALGQGPQFIFQYYEEEERQRGNFPDRFSGHQFPNYSSELNVNALLLGDSALYLCASSSTGQGETQYFGPGTRLLVL.

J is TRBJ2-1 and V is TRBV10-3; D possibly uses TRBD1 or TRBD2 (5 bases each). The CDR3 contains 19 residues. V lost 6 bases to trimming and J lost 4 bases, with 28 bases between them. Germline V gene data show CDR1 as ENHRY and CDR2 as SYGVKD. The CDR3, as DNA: TGTGCCATCAGCAGCTATCGAGCGGACACGGGGTTGGGTTACAATGAGCAGTTCTTC. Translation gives CAISSYRADTGLGYNEQFF.

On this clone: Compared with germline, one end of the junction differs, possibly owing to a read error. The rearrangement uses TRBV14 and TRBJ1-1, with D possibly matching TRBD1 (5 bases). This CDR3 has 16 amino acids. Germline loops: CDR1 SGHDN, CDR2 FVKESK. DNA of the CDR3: TGTGCCAGCAGACAACCCCTCGGGACCCCGAACGCTGAAGCTTTCTTT. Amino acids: CASRQPLGTPNAEAFF.

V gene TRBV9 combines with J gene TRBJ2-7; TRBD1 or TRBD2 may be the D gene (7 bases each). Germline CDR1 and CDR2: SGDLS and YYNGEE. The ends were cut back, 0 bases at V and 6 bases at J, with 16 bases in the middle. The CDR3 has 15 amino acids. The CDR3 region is CASSVAGGGPTEQYF. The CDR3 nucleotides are TGTGCCAGCAGCGTAGCAGGGGGAGGGCCGACCGAGCAGTACTTC.

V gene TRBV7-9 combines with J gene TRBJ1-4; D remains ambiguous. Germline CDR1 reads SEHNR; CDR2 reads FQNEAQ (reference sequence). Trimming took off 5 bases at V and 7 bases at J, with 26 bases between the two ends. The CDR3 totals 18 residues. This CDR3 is CASSPRPGPDPGSEKLFF. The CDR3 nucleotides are TGTGCCAGCAGCCCGAGACCGGGCCCCGATCCTGGAAGTGAAAAACTGTTTTTT.

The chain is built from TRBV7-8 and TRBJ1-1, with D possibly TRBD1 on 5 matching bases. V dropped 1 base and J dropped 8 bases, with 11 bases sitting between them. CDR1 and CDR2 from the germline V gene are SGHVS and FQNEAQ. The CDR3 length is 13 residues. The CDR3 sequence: CASSLVIRQEAFF. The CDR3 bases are TGTGCCAGCAGCTTAGTGATTCGACAGGAAGCTTTCTTT.

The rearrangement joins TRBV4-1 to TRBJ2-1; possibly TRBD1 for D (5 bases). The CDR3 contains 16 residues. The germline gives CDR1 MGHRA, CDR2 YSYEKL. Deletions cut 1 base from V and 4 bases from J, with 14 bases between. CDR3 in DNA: TGCGCCAGCAGCCAAGGGCGGCTAGGGGCTTACAATGAGCAGTTCTTC. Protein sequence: CASSQGRLGAYNEQFF.

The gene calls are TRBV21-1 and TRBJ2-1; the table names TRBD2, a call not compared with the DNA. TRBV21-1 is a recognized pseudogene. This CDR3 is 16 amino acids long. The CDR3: CASRLGRMRGLNEQFF. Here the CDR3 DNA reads TGTGCCAGCAGACTGGGGCGGATGCGGGGGCTCAATGAGCAGTTCTTC.

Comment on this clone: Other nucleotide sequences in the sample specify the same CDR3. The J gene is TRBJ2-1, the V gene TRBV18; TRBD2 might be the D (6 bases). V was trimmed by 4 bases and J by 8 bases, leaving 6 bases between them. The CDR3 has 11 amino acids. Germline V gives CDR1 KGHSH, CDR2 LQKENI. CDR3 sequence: CASSRGDEQFF. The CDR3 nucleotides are TGTGCCAGCTCACGGGGGGATGAGCAGTTCTTC.

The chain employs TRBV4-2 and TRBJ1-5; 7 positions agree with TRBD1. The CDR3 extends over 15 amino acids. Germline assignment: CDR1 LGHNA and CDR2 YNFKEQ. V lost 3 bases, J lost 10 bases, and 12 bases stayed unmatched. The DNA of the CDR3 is TGTGCCAGCAGCCAGTCTGACAGGGAAGGGGAACCCCAGCATTTT. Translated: CASSQSDREGEPQHF.

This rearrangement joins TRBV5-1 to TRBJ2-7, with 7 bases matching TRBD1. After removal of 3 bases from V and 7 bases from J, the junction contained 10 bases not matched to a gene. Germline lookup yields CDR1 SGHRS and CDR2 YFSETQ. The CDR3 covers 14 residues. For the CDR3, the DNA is TGCGCCAGCAGCTCAGATACAGGGGTTGAAGAGCAGTACTTC. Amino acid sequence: CASSSDTGVEEQYF.

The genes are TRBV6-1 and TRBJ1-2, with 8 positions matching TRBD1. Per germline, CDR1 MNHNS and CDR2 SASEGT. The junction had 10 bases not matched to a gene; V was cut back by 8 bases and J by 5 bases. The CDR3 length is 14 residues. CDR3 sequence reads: CASRAGQGLYGYTF. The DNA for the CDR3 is TGTGCCAGCCGCGCCGGACAGGGATTGTATGGCTACACCTTC.

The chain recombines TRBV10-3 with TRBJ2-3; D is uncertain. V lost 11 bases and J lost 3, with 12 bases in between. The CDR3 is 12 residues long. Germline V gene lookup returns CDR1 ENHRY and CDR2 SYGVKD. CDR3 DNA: TGTGCCTCCAAGGAGTATACAGATACGCAGTATTTT. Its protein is CASKEYTDTQYF.

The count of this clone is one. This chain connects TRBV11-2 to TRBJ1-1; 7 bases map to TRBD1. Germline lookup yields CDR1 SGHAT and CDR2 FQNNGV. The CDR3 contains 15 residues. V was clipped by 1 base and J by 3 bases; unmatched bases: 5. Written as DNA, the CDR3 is TGTGCCAGCAGCTTAGGCAGGGGGGCCCACACTGAAGCTTTCTTT. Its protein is CASSLGRGAHTEAFF.